This entry lists 20 T cell receptor beta chains sequenced from one sample in a study of cytomegalovirus exposure and HLA in healthy donors. Profiling relied on immunoSEQ multiplex PCR, and the TCRdb table lists in-frame clones only, not all of them. The data show approximately 110,000 clones, with about 93% seen just once and around 1.3% held by the top ten. Sequences were obtained from PBMCs. These receptor sequences come from a woman between 18 and 29 years old in good health and CMV-seronegative.

The chain couples TRBV5-1 to TRBJ1-5; D ambiguous. This CDR3 contains 15 residues. Trimming took 4 bases from V and 0 from J, leaving 11 bases between them. CDR1 and CDR2 (germline): SGHRS, YFSETQ. In DNA, the CDR3 is TGCGCCAGCAGCCCTGACGGGGATAGCAATCAGCCCCAGCATTTT. Protein product: CASSPDGDSNQPQHF.

The chain links TRBV28 to TRBJ1-5, with no clear D. Germline lookup yields CDR1 MDHEN and CDR2 SYDVKM. This CDR3 region has 12 residues. V lost 8 bases to trimming and J lost 7 bases, with 12 bases between them. The CDR3: CASGLSGQPQHF. CDR3 in DNA: TGTGCCAGCGGACTAAGTGGCCAGCCCCAGCATTTT. Looking up the rest from reference TRBV28 and TRBJ1-5 gives the full variable domain: DVKVTQSSRYLVKRTGEKVFLECVQDMDHENMFWYRQDPGLGLRLIYFSYDVKMKEKGDIPEGYSVSREKKERFSLILESASTNQTSMYLCASGLSGQPQHFGDGTRLSIL.

The chain combines TRBV10-1 with TRBJ1-6; D unclear. Germline V gene lookup returns CDR1 WNHNN and CDR2 SYGVQD (reference sequence). Trimming left V 3 bases short and J 7 bases short, with 10 bases between. The CDR3 covers 14 residues. The CDR3 bases are TGCGCCAGCAGTGATCCTGACAAGAATTCACCCCTCCACTTT. It encodes CASSDPDKNSPLHF.

The V and J genes are TRBV7-3 and TRBJ2-1; a weak D match, TRBD2 (6 bases). This CDR3 contains 13 residues. Germline V gives CDR1 SGHTA, CDR2 FQGTGA. Trimming left V 5 bases short and J 8 bases short, with 13 bases between. CDR3 nucleotide sequence: TGTGCCAGCAGCCCCCGGGAGAGCTATGAGCAGTTCTTC. Translation gives CASSPRESYEQFF.

This clone was recorded only once. The J gene is TRBJ1-4, the V gene TRBV5-1, with 9 bases identical to TRBD1. The V and J ends lost 5 bases and 6 bases, in that order; junction bases with no gene match: 5. Germline CDR1 SGHRS, CDR2 YFSETQ. The CDR3 sequence is 14 residues long. CDR3 DNA: TGCGCCAGCAGAACCGGGACAGGGTATGAAAAACTGTTTTTT. Translated: CASRTGTGYEKLFF.

V and J are TRBV5-1 and TRBJ2-1, with 9 nucleotides matching TRBD2. Germline V gene data show CDR1 as SGHRS and CDR2 as YFSETQ. The trim removed 1 base at V and 0 bases at J, leaving 2 bases unmatched. The CDR3 has 16 amino acids. CDR3 region: CASSLFSGGSYNEQFF. CDR3 coding DNA: TGCGCCAGCAGCTTGTTTAGCGGGGGCTCCTACAATGAGCAGTTCTTC.

The chain is built from TRBV2 and TRBJ1-4, with no clear D. The germline V gene encodes CDR1 SNHLY and CDR2 FYNNEI. This CDR3 spans 13 amino acids. Trimming left V 4 bases short and J 6 bases short, with 9 bases between. For the CDR3, the DNA is TGTGCCAGCAGTGGCAGGCGGGATGAAAAACTGTTTTTT. Translation gives CASSGRRDEKLFF. The full variable domain, with the rest looked up from reference TRBV2 and TRBJ1-4, is EPEVTQTPSHQVTQMGQEVILRCVPISNHLYFYWYRQILGQKVEFLVSFYNNEISEKSEIFDDQFSVERPDGSNFTLKIRSTKLEDSAMYFCASSGRRDEKLFFGSGTQLSVL.

The CDR3 protein is CASSSGQAMNTEAFF. In DNA form, the CDR3 reads TGTGCCAGCAGTTCCGGACAGGCCATGAACACTGAAGCTTTCTTT. The chain links TRBV2 to TRBJ1-1, with 7 positions matching TRBD1. The trim removed 5 bases at V and 0 bases at J, leaving 6 bases unmatched. Germline CDR1 and CDR2: SNHLY and FYNNEI. The CDR3 is 15 residues long.

The V gene is TRBV6-6, the J gene TRBJ2-2; 10 bases align to TRBD2. The junction had 9 bases not matched to a gene; V was cut back by 7 bases and J by 4 bases. This CDR3 is built from 16 residues. Germline assignment: CDR1 MNHNY and CDR2 SVGAGI (reference sequence). CDR3 region: CASIQREGRSTGELFF. The CDR3, as DNA: TGTGCCAGCATCCAGCGGGAGGGCCGTAGCACCGGGGAGCTGTTTTTT.

J is TRBJ1-4 and V is TRBV5-1, with 8 bases identical to TRBD1. The CDR3 has 13 residues. J was trimmed by 7 bases and V by 7 bases; bases with no gene match: 6. Germline V CDR1 and CDR2: SGHRS, YFSETQ. The CDR3 nucleotides are TGCGCCAGCTGTCCAGGACAGGGTGAAAAACTGTTTTTT. Protein: CASCPGQGEKLFF. Combining the CDR3 with reference TRBV5-1 and TRBJ1-4 gives the whole variable domain KAGVTQTPRYLIKTRGQQVTLSCSPISGHRSVSWYQQTPGQGLQFLFEYFSETQRNKGNFPGRFSGRQFSNSRSEMNVSTLELGDSALYLCASCPGQGEKLFFGSGTQLSVL.

The V call is TRBV2, the J call TRBJ1-1, with unresolved D. Germline-derived CDR1 and CDR2 are SNHLY and FYNNEI. V was trimmed by 8 bases and J by 6 bases, leaving 7 bases between them. This CDR3 contains 10 residues. CDR3 nucleotide sequence: TGTGCCAGCCGGGTAGCTGAAGCTTTCTTT. It yields the protein CASRVAEAFF.

The chain joins TRBV5-4 to TRBJ1-2; a weak D match, TRBD1 (6 bases). Between the trimmed V and J ends, which lost 3 bases and 8 bases, there was a span of 14 bases. The germline V gene encodes CDR1 SGHNT and CDR2 YYREEE (reference sequence). The CDR3 spans 13 residues. The CDR3 loop reads CASSSSGTLGYTF. CDR3 coding DNA: TGTGCCAGCAGCTCATCCGGGACATTGGGCTACACCTTC.

V gene TRBV28 combines with J gene TRBJ1-5; 7 bases fit TRBD1. J gave up 5 bases and V 3 bases, and 4 bases lay outside the gene matches. The CDR3 runs 14 residues. From germline, CDR1 is MDHEN and CDR2 SYDVKM. The CDR3 here is CASSFRTGYQPQHF. CDR3 nucleotides: TGTGCCAGCAGTTTTCGGACAGGATATCAGCCCCAGCATTTT.

V and J are TRBV6-5 and TRBJ2-1; TRBD2 is a possible D gene (6 bases). Looked up from germline, CDR1 is MNHEY and CDR2 is SVGAGI. The CDR3 runs 13 residues. Trimming stripped 0 bases from V and 9 bases from J, with 9 bases between. The CDR3 DNA sequence: TGTGCCAGCAGTTACTCGATGCGGGGTGAGCAGTTCTTC. As protein: CASSYSMRGEQFF.

This clone was counted a single time. The chain combines TRBV5-1 with TRBJ2-1, with TRBD2 matching 13 bases. J lost 6 bases, V lost 6 bases, and 6 bases had no gene match. This CDR3 spans 15 amino acids. Germline V CDR1 and CDR2: SGHRS, YFSETQ. CDR3 amino acids: CASMEGLAGPNEQFF. The CDR3 DNA is TGCGCCAGCATGGAGGGACTAGCGGGGCCCAATGAGCAGTTCTTC. Based on the CDR3 plus reference TRBV5-1 and TRBJ2-1, the full variable domain is KAGVTQTPRYLIKTRGQQVTLSCSPISGHRSVSWYQQTPGQGLQFLFEYFSETQRNKGNFPGRFSGRQFSNSRSEMNVSTLELGDSALYLCASMEGLAGPNEQFFGPGTRLTVL.

The chain recombines TRBV10-2 with TRBJ1-5; possibly TRBD1 for D (6 bases). This CDR3 has 13 amino acids. Looked up from germline, CDR1 is WSHSY and CDR2 is SAAADI. V lost 10 bases and J lost 4, with 14 bases in between. CDR3 nucleotide sequence: TGCGCCATTACGGACAGTCCAAATCAGCCCCAGCATTTT. Its translation is CAITDSPNQPQHF.

This chain uses TRBV7-9 with TRBJ2-4, with D perhaps matching TRBD1 (6 bases). Germline lookup yields CDR1 SEHNR and CDR2 FQNEAQ (reference sequence). V dropped 5 bases and J dropped 0 bases, with 8 bases sitting between them. The CDR3 length is 14 residues. CDR3 protein: CASSRDIAKNIQYF. In DNA form, the CDR3 reads TGTGCCAGCAGCCGGGACATAGCCAAAAACATTCAGTACTTC.

The V and J genes are TRBV5-1 and TRBJ2-5, with D perhaps TRBD2 (5 bases). In germline, CDR1 is SGHRS, CDR2 YFSETQ. CDR3 size: 14 residues. V lost 1 base to trimming and J lost 5 bases, with 12 bases between them. The CDR3 DNA reads TGCGCCAGCAGCTTGTTAGGTGGGAGTGAGACCCAGTACTTC. This translates into CASSLLGGSETQYF.

The sample holds a few counts of this clone. This CDR3 is also generated by other DNA sequences in the sample. The J gene is TRBJ1-2, the V gene TRBV2; D perhaps matches TRBD1 (6 bases). This CDR3 is 13 amino acids long. The germline CDR1 and CDR2 sequences are SNHLY and FYNNEI. V lost 5 bases and J 2 bases, leaving 9 bases between the germline ends. This chain's CDR3 is CASSRTVNYGYTF. CDR3 sequence (DNA): TGTGCCAGCAGTCGGACAGTCAACTATGGCTACACCTTC.

The chain recombines TRBV30 with TRBJ2-6; D is unresolved. Germline loops: CDR1 GTSNPN, CDR2 SVGIG (reference sequence). V lost 4 bases and J 4 bases, leaving 8 bases between the germline ends. The CDR3 length is 13 residues. CDR3 DNA: TGTGCCTGGAACAGAGCCGGGGCCAACGTCCTGACTTTC. Amino acid sequence: CAWNRAGANVLTF.